This T cell receptor beta chain is drawn from a study of early T cells in non-severe SARS-CoV-2 infection. TCRdb itself ran the 5' RACE reads through MiXCR, one entry per CDR3 protein. The sample lists some 26,000 distinct CDR3 sequences, roughly 4% seen once, with roughly 4.2% in the top ten. This clonotype has a count of ten or more. The antigen is undetermined. General study findings and limits: The study's VDJdb matching favored anti-spike CD8 responses and missed private and CD4 specificities.

The length of the CDR3 is 17 residues. CDR1 is KGHSH, CDR2 LQKENI, per germline. V gave up 1 base and J gave up 4 bases; unmatched junction bases: 4. The material sequenced was whole blood. This receptor was identified in an adult who was a healthcare worker with PCR-confirmed SARS-CoV-2 infection or an uninfected control (not recorded which). V gene TRBV18 combines with J gene TRBJ2-6; 10 positions agree with TRBD1. The CDR3 region is CASSPRGQGSGANVLTF. CDR3 in DNA: TGTGCCAGCTCACCACGGGGACAGGGGTCCGGGGCCAACGTCCTGACTTTC.